These T cell receptor beta chains were read from a single sample in a study of cytomegalovirus exposure and HLA in healthy donors. Clones were read by immunoSEQ multiplex PCR, and TCRdb kept only the in-frame ones, dropping some. The sample carries 60,000 to 95,000 clones, roughly 84% recorded once. Sequences were obtained from PBMCs. The receptors originated from a man in his 70s in good health and CMV-seropositive. CDR3s include the opening cysteine and the closing phenylalanine or tryptophan. The D gene is left open where the match is weak. For some rows the clone size is stated as once, few or many, or as a class when expanded; others skip it.

V gene	clone size	D gene	J gene	CDR3 protein
TRBV6-6	-	TRBD2	TRBJ2-7	CASSYLAGDYEQYF
TRBV2	-	TRBD2	TRBJ2-3	CASTRLAGGSADTQYF
TRBV10-2	-	-	TRBJ2-7	CASSALLLYEQYF
TRBV11-1	-	-	TRBJ2-3	CASSLALEGVDTQYF
TRBV6-1	-	TRBD1	TRBJ2-5	CASSELQGAGTQYF
TRBV6-5	-	-	TRBJ2-6	CASSFRDSGANVLTF
TRBV6-5	-	TRBD1	TRBJ2-7	CASSYSTGAGEQYF
TRBV7-9	-	-	TRBJ2-2	CASRAPVVATGELFF
TRBV28	-	-	TRBJ2-7	CASSRGPSYEQYF
TRBV9	-	-	TRBJ1-1	CASSVGLTGKKAFF
TRBV5-1	-	TRBD2	TRBJ2-7	CASSLALREEGYEQYF
TRBV18	-	-	TRBJ2-2	CASWGPGHPNTGELFF
TRBV29-1	-	-	TRBJ2-1	CSVRSTFEPYNEQFF
TRBV5-1	-	TRBD2	TRBJ2-7	CASTQTSGNPYEQYF
TRBV30	-	-	TRBJ2-1	CAWSARSPGVAFF
TRBV29-1	-	TRBD2	TRBJ2-3	CSVGGLAGGPTDTQYF
TRBV5-1	-	-	TRBJ1-2	CASSLVGSTNYGYTF
TRBV18	-	-	TRBJ2-5	CASSPPAETQYF
TRBV11-2	-	-	TRBJ2-7	CASSWRGTFTYEQYF
TRBV20-1	-	-	TRBJ1-5	CSASYNQPQHF
TRBV18	-	-	TRBJ1-3	CASSQGLREPGNTIYF
TRBV6-1	-	TRBD1	TRBJ2-7	CASSGLGVIGTGHHEQYF
TRBV7-8	-	-	TRBJ2-7	CASSLVPLASAAYEQYF
TRBV10-3	once	-	TRBJ2-3	CAISGGGSSTDTQYF
TRBV16	-	-	TRBJ1-4	CASSQSGTTNEKLFF
TRBV6-5	-	-	TRBJ1-2	CASSYSKPGNYGYTF
TRBV5-1	few	-	TRBJ1-1	CASGSGESSTEAFF
TRBV7-2	-	TRBD1	TRBJ1-6	CASSRRQGGDSPLHF
TRBV7-6	-	TRBD1	TRBJ2-3	CASSLGQGATDTQYF